This T cell receptor beta chain was obtained from a study of cytomegalovirus exposure and HLA in healthy donors. Regarding this clone: Its antigen is currently unknown.

Some clones are missing from TCRdb's copy, which holds only in-frame ones; the method was immunoSEQ multiplex PCR. The table lists roughly 180,000 clones, about 89% of them singletons. General study points: Among TCR beta chains, those listed as cytomegalovirus-associated numbered fewer than 200. According to reports, the classifier identified cytomegalovirus status with high specificity and sensitivity.

Sequenced: PBMCs. The sequence derives from a man in his thirties or forties in good health and CMV-seropositive.

CDR3 residues: CASRRTGAMRETQYF. The DNA of the CDR3 is TGTGCCAGCAGGAGGACAGGGGCAATGCGAGAGACCCAGTACTTC. The V and J genes are TRBV27 and TRBJ2-5; 9 nucleotides align to TRBD1. CDR3 length: 15 residues. Germline V gives CDR1 MNHEY, CDR2 SMNVEV (reference sequence). V trimming: 6 bases; J trimming: 4 bases; junction bases outside the gene matches: 9.